The 18 T cell receptor beta chains presented below share a single source sample, sequenced in a study of siplizumab effects on memory and regulatory T cells. Sequencing used immunoSEQ multiplex PCR; TCRdb keeps in-frame clones, though not all of them. This repertoire shows roughly 40,000 clones, roughly 90% found once; its top ten account for less than 0.3%. The material sequenced was naive CD4+ T cells sorted from blood. These receptors were obtained from a human donor in good health.

V usage is TRBV2 and J usage is TRBJ2-1, with TRBD2 as a possible D gene (5 bases). Germline-derived CDR1 and CDR2 are SNHLY and FYNNEI. The length of the CDR3 is 14 residues. V lost 8 bases, J lost 1 base, and 12 bases lay in between. The CDR3 coding sequence is TGTGCCAGCGGCGTCGGGGTGTCCTACAATGAGCAGTTCTTC. This codes for CASGVGVSYNEQFF.

The V call is TRBV10-1, the J call TRBJ1-1; TRBD1 matches at 8 bases. The CDR3 extends over 13 amino acids. V lost 8 bases and J lost 0; bases outside the gene matches: 2. Germline V CDR1 and CDR2: WNHNN, SYGVQD (reference sequence). The DNA of the CDR3 is TGCGCCAGCGGACAGGGATTGAACACTGAAGCTTTCTTT. It encodes CASGQGLNTEAFF.

This chain links TRBV5-1 with TRBJ2-7, with TRBD1 identical over 8 bases. Germline CDR1 is SGHRS and CDR2 is YFSETQ. This CDR3 contains 13 residues. Trimming took 3 bases from V and 6 from J; bases not matched to a gene: 5. DNA of the CDR3: TGCGCCAGCAGCTCCCAGGGGGCGACCGAGCAGTACTTC. It yields the protein CASSSQGATEQYF.

The chain combines TRBV6-1 with TRBJ1-1; TRBD1 aligns across 8 bases. Germline CDR1 reads MNHNS; CDR2 reads SASEGT. The CDR3 covers 14 residues. Trimming cost V 4 bases and J 5 bases; bases outside gene matches: 6. DNA of the CDR3: TGTGCCAGCAGTGCCTCAACAGGGGGGACTGAAGCTTTCTTT. It yields the protein CASSASTGGTEAFF.

The chain recombines TRBV6-5 with TRBJ1-1; the match to TRBD1 covers 8 bases. The CDR3 contains 15 residues. V was pared by 0 bases and J by 1 base, with 1 base of the junction left unmatched. Germline V gene lookup returns CDR1 MNHEY and CDR2 SVGAGI. CDR3 nucleotide sequence: TGTGCCAGCAGTTACTCGGGGACAGGGAACACTGAAGCTTTCTTT. Translated: CASSYSGTGNTEAFF.

This chain uses TRBV5-1 with TRBJ2-1; a possible D gene is TRBD2 (5 bases). Trimming took off 1 base at V and 4 bases at J, with 18 bases between the two ends. The CDR3 is 17 residues long. Looked up from germline, CDR1 is SGHRS and CDR2 is YFSETQ. Here the CDR3 reads CASSLSGSTAIYNEQFF. Here the CDR3 DNA reads TGCGCCAGCAGCTTGTCGGGGTCAACGGCTATTTACAATGAGCAGTTCTTC.

The chain uses TRBV11-1 and TRBJ1-2, with D unresolved. Germline assignment: CDR1 SGHAT and CDR2 FQDESV (reference sequence). The CDR3 runs 13 residues. V was pared by 8 bases and J by 8 bases, with 18 bases between. DNA for the CDR3: TGTGCCAGCGAACCCGGGGTATTGGGCGGCTACACCTTC. It encodes CASEPGVLGGYTF.

This clone was detected a few times. CDR3 in amino acids: CAISTQGTNYGYTF. The CDR3 nucleotides are TGTGCCATCAGTACACAGGGTACTAACTATGGCTACACCTTC. The genes are TRBV10-3 and TRBJ1-2; D perhaps matches TRBD1 (6 bases). Germline CDR1 reads ENHRY; CDR2 reads SYGVKD. The CDR3 totals 14 residues. Trimming stripped 5 bases from V and 0 bases from J, with 10 bases between.

V and J are TRBV23-1 and TRBJ1-3, with a weak D call TRBD1 (6 bases). TRBV23-1 is noted as an ORF with a role that remains uncertain. The germline V and J ends were trimmed by 2 bases and 0 bases, with 17 bases remaining between them. The CDR3 runs 18 residues. The CDR3 DNA follows: TGCGCCAGCAGTCAAGACAGGCCTTACAGGAGCTCTGGAAACACCATATATTTT. This codes for CASSQDRPYRSSGNTIYF.

The chain recombines TRBV5-5 with TRBJ2-7; 7 bases are a match to TRBD1. Trimming took 0 bases from V and 11 from J; bases not matched to a gene: 8. The CDR3 totals 13 residues. Looked up from germline, CDR1 is SGHKS and CDR2 is YYEKEE (reference sequence). CDR3 nucleotides: TGTGCCAGCAGCTTGGACGACAGGGTGCGGGAGTACTTC. It yields the protein CASSLDDRVREYF.

CDR3 nucleotide sequence: TGTGCCAGCAGTACCGACAGACCACCTAACTATGGCTACACCTTC. It yields the protein CASSTDRPPNYGYTF. This sequence joins TRBV6-6 and TRBJ1-2, with D perhaps TRBD1 (5 bases). The V gene's germline CDR1 is MNHNY and CDR2 SVGAGI (reference sequence). V dropped 5 bases and J dropped 0 bases, with 13 bases sitting between them. The CDR3 is 15 amino acids.

The rearrangement joins TRBV5-1 to TRBJ2-1; no clear D. Trimming pared 0 bases from V and 0 bases from J, leaving 7 bases between. The CDR3 is made up of 15 amino acids. Germline loops: CDR1 SGHRS, CDR2 YFSETQ. For the CDR3, the DNA is TGCGCCAGCAGCTTGGTCGGTAGCTCCTACAATGAGCAGTTCTTC. This translates into CASSLVGSSYNEQFF. Based on the CDR3 plus reference TRBV5-1 and TRBJ2-1, the full variable domain is KAGVTQTPRYLIKTRGQQVTLSCSPISGHRSVSWYQQTPGQGLQFLFEYFSETQRNKGNFPGRFSGRQFSNSRSEMNVSTLELGDSALYLCASSLVGSSYNEQFFGPGTRLTVL.

The V call is TRBV5-8, the J call TRBJ1-1; no reliable D call. Trimming cost V 6 bases and J 1 base, with 13 bases left between them. This CDR3 is built from 14 residues. CDR1 and CDR2 (germline): SGHTS, YDEGEE. The CDR3 loop reads CASIMADSNTEAFF. CDR3 sequence (DNA): TGTGCCAGCATTATGGCGGATTCGAACACTGAAGCTTTCTTT.

V is TRBV5-4 and J is TRBJ2-3; a possible D gene is TRBD1 (6 bases). V gave up 3 bases and J gave up 1 base, with 15 bases separating them. Germline CDR1 SGHNT, CDR2 YYREEE (reference sequence). The CDR3 totals 16 residues. CDR3 residues: CASSYATGKGTDTQYF. CDR3 bases: TGTGCCAGCAGCTATGCTACAGGGAAAGGCACAGATACGCAGTATTTT.

The rearrangement links TRBV4-1 to TRBJ1-2, with 7 positions matching TRBD1. CDR1 and CDR2 (germline): MGHRA, YSYEKL. This CDR3 contains 14 residues. After removal of 2 bases from V and 4 bases from J, the junction contained 4 bases not matched to a gene. CDR3 nucleotide sequence: TGCGCCAGCAGCCAACCCCGGGACAGCTATGGCTACACCTTC. Protein product: CASSQPRDSYGYTF.

The CDR3 DNA reads TGTGCCAGCAGTTTACCCTTCACAGATACGCAGTATTTT. This sequence encodes CASSLPFTDTQYF. The rearrangement links TRBV27 to TRBJ2-3, with D unclear. V lost 2 bases, J lost 2 bases, and 5 bases lay in between. The V gene's germline CDR1 is MNHEY and CDR2 SMNVEV (reference sequence). The CDR3 totals 13 residues.

The J gene is TRBJ1-4, the V gene TRBV7-9, with 9 bases lining up with TRBD1. Germline lookup yields CDR1 SEHNR and CDR2 FQNEAQ (reference sequence). V dropped 5 bases and J dropped 4; count of bases not matched to a gene: 11. There are 17 residues in the CDR3. The CDR3 spells CASSVQGADKSNEKLFF. The DNA of the CDR3 is TGTGCCAGCAGCGTACAGGGGGCGGATAAAAGTAATGAAAAACTGTTTTTT.

The gene calls are TRBV10-3 and TRBJ1-3; D not resolved. This CDR3 has 15 residues. The ends were cut back, 3 bases at V and 0 bases at J, with 9 bases in the middle. Germline CDR1 is ENHRY and CDR2 is SYGVKD. CDR3 amino acids: CAISEEGISGNTIYF. The CDR3 nucleotides are TGTGCCATCAGTGAAGAGGGAATCTCTGGAAACACCATATATTTT.